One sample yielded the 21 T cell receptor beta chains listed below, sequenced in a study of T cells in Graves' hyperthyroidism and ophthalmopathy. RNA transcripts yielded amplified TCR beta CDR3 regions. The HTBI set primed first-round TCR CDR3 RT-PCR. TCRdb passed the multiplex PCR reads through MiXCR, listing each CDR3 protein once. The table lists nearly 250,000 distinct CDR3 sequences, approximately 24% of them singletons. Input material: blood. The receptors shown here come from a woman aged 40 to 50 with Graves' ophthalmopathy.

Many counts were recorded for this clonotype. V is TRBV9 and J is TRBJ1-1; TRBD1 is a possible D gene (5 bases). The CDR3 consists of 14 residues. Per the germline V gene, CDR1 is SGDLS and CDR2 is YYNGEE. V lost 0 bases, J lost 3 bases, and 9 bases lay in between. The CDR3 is CASSVVGGDTEAFF. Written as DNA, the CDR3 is TGTGCCAGCAGCGTAGTCGGGGGAGACACTGAAGCTTTCTTT.

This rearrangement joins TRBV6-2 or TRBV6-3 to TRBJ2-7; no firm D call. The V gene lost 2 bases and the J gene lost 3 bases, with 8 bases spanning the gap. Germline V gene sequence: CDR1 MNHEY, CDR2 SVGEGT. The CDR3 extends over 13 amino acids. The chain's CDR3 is CASSYPRIYEQYF. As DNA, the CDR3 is TGTGCCAGCAGTTACCCCAGGATCTACGAGCAGTACTTC.

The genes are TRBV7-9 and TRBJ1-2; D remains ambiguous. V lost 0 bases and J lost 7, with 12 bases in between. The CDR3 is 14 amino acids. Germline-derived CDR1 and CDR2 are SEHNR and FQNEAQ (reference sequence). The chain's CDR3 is CASSLAGGEIGYTF. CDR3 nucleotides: TGTGCCAGCAGCTTAGCTGGTGGGGAGATTGGCTACACCTTC.

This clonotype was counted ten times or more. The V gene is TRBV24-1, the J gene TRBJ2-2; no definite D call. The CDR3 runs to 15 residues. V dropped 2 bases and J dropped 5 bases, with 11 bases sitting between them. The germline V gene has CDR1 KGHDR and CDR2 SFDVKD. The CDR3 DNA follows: TGTGCCACCAGTGATTCCCGGACCCGGACCGGGGAGCTGTTTTTT. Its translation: CATSDSRTRTGELFF.

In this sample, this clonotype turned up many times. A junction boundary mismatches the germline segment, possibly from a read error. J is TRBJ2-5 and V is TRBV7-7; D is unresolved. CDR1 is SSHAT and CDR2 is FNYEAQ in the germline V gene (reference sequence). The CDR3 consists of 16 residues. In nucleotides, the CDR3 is TGTGCTAGCAGCCCGGCCCCGGACCCCCGACGAGAGACCCAGTACTTC. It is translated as CASSPAPDPRRETQYF.

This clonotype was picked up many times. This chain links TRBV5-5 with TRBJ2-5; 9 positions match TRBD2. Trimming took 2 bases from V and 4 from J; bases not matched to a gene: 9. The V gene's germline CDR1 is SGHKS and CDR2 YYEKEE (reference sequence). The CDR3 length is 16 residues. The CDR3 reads CASSFLSGLAGETQYF. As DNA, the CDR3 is TGTGCCAGCAGCTTTCTGTCGGGACTAGCTGGAGAGACCCAGTACTTC. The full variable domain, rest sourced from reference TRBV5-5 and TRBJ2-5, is DAGVTQSPTHLIKTRGQQVTLRCSPISGHKSVSWYQQVLGQGPQFIFQYYEKEERGRGNFPDRFSARQFPNYSSELNVNALLLGDSALYLCASSFLSGLAGETQYFGPGTRLLVL.

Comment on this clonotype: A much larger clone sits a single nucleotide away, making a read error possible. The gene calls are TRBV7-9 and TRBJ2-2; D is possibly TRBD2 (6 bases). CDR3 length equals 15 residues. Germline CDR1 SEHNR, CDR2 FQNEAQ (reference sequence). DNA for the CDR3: TGTGCCAGCAGCTCGGAGGGCCTAGGGACCGGGGGGCTGTTTTTT. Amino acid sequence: CASSSEGLGTGGLFF.

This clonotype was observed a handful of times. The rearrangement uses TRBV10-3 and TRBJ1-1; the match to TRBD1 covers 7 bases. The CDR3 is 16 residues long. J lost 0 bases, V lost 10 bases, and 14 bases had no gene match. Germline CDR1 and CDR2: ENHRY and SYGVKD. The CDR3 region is CATIKAGTAMNTEAFF. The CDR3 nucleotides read TGTGCCACGATTAAGGCCGGGACAGCCATGAACACTGAAGCTTTCTTT.

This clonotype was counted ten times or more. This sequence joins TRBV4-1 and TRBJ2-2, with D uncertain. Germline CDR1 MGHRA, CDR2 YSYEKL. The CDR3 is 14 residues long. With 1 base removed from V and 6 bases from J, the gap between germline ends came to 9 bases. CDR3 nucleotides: TGCGCCAGCAGCCAAGTGTTGCAGGCCGGGGAGCTGTTTTTT. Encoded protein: CASSQVLQAGELFF.

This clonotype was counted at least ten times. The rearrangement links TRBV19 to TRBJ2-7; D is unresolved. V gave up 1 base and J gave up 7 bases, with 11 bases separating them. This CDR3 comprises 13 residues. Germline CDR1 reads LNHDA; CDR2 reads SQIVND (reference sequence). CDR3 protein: CASSIGKGFEQYF. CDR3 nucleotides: TGTGCCAGTAGTATAGGAAAAGGATTTGAGCAGTACTTC.

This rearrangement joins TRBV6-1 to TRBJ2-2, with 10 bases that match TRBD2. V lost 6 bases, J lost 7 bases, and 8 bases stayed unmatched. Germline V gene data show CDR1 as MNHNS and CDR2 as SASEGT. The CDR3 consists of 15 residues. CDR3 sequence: CASSPAGGPNGELFF. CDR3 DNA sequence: TGTGCCAGCAGCCCAGCGGGGGGGCCGAACGGGGAGCTGTTTTTT.

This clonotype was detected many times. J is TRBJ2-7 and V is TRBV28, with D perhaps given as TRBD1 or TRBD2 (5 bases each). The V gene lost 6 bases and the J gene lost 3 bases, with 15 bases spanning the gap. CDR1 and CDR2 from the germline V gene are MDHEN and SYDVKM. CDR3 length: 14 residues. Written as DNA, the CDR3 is TGTGCCAGCAGGCCCCCGGGACCAGGCTACGAGCAGTACTTC. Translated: CASRPPGPGYEQYF.

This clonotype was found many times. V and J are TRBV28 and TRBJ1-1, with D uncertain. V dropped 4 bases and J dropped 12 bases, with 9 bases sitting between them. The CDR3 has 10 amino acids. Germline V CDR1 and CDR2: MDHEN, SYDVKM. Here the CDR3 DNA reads TGTGCCAGCAGTTCCGTGAATTCTTTCTTT. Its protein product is CASSSVNSFF.

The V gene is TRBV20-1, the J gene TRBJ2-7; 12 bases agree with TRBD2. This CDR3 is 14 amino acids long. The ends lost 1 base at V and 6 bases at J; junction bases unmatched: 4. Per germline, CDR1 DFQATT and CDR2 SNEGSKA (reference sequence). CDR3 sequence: CSARGLAGVSEQYF. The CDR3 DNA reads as TGCAGTGCTAGAGGACTAGCGGGAGTTAGCGAGCAGTACTTC.

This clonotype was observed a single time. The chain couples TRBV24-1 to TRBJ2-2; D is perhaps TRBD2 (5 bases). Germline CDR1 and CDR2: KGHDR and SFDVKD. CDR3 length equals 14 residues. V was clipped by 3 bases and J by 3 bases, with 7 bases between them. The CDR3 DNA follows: TGTGCCACCAGTGATGACGGGGACACCGGGGAGCTGTTTTTT. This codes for CATSDDGDTGELFF.

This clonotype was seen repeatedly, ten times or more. This chain's CDR3 is CASSFPDHGAETQYF. The CDR3 DNA is TGTGCCAGCAGTTTCCCGGACCATGGAGCAGAGACCCAGTACTTC. V usage is TRBV28 and J usage is TRBJ2-5; D not resolved. Germline loops: CDR1 MDHEN, CDR2 SYDVKM. V shed 3 bases and J shed 4 bases, with 15 bases lying between them. The CDR3 extends over 15 amino acids.

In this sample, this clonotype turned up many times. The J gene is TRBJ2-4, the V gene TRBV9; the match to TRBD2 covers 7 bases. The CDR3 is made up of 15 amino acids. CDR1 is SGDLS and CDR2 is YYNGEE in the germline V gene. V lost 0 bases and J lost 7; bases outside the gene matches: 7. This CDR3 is CASSVGGGAENIQYF. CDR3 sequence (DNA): TGTGCCAGCAGCGTAGGGGGAGGGGCGGAGAACATTCAGTACTTC.

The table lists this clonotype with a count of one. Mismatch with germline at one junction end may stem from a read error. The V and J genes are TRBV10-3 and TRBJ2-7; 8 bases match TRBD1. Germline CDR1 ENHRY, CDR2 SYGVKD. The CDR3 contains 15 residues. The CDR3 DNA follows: TGTGCCAGCAGTGAGTCGACGGACAGGGCGGGCGAGCAGTACTTC. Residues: CASSESTDRAGEQYF.

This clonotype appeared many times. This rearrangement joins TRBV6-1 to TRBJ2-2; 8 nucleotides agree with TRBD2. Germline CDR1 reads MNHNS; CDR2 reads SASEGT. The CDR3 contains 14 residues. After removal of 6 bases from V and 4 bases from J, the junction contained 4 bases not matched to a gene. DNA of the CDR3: TGTGCCAGCAGGAGCGGGAGCCTCACCGGGGAGCTGTTTTTT. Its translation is CASRSGSLTGELFF.

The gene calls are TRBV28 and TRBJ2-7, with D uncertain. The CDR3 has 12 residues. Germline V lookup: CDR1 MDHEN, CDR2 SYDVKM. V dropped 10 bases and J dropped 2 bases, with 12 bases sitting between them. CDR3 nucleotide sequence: TGTGCCACCGCGAGGCTGACCTACGAGCAGTACTTC. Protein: CATARLTYEQYF.

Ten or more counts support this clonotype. Here the CDR3 reads CASSAQPGQGQPQHF. CDR3 coding DNA: TGTGCCAGCAGCGCACAACCGGGACAGGGGCAGCCCCAGCATTTT. J is TRBJ1-5 and V is TRBV7-6; 10 bases map to TRBD1. The germline V gene encodes CDR1 SGHVS and CDR2 FNYEAQ. The CDR3 spans 15 residues. V shed 5 bases and J 7 bases; nucleotides not matched to a gene: 8.